This is a list of T cell receptor beta chains from one sample in a study of human T cells and chemical hapten exposure. MiXCR, run by TCRdb on the RACE reads, gives a single entry per CDR3 protein. The table records a few hundred thousand distinct CDR3 sequences, 5.5% of them present only once. This specimen consisted of whole blood, obtained in connection with sensitization to the hapten diphenylcyclopropenone (DPC). The receptors come from a woman aged 18-29 years with alopecia areata. Some clones in this sample may be carry-over from other donors' samples. CDR3s include the opening cysteine and the closing phenylalanine or tryptophan.

>TRBV9|TRBJ2-3
CASSRTSGDTQYF
>TRBV2|TRBJ2-7
CASKGDRGSYEQYF
>TRBV4-2|TRBJ2-1
CASSQVPLAGGLNEQFF
>TRBV29-1|TRBJ1-2
CSVEVMGRAADYTF
>TRBV18|TRBJ1-2
CASSPTGQAIYGYTF
>TRBV9|TRBJ2-2
CASSPTRGGVAHPGELFF
>TRBV18|TRBJ2-7
CASSPPRDSRTYEQYF
>TRBV6-8|TRBJ2-7
CASLLGDREREQYF
>TRBV9|TRBJ1-4
CASSVAGANEKLFF
>TRBV2|TRBJ1-2
CASSEGDRGAVGTYGYTF
>TRBV12-3/TRBV12-4|TRBJ2-5
CASSPSKGLAGGQETQYF
>TRBV6-2/TRBV6-3|TRBJ1-5
CASRTAGARQPQHF
>TRBV12-3/TRBV12-4|TRBJ1-1
CASSLRQGLGNTEAFF
>TRBV20-1|TRBJ2-7
CSARDQGTGYEQYF
>TRBV20-1|TRBJ2-2
CSASMGQGPTGELFF
>TRBV9|TRBJ2-2
CASRGDSNTGELFF
>TRBV11-2|TRBJ2-7
CASSLGVGEQYF
>TRBV6-5|TRBJ1-2
CASISTQPRSYTF
>TRBV20-1|TRBJ1-4
CSATGTALNEKLFF
>TRBV11-2|TRBJ1-2
CASSLGVPGPYGYTF
>TRBV5-8|TRBJ1-6
CASSFGSPLHF
>TRBV12-3/TRBV12-4|TRBJ2-6
CASSPSRTFSSGANVLTF
>TRBV20-1|TRBJ2-1
CSAFDLAGGSNEQFF
>TRBV7-2|TRBJ2-3
CASSPFPTDTQYF
>TRBV5-5|TRBJ1-1
CASSLSADTEAFF
>TRBV4-1|TRBJ1-2
CASSQDPGRYYGYTF
>TRBV20-1|TRBJ1-5
CSARVGQTNQPQHF
>TRBV29-1|TRBJ1-5
CSEEGGQPQHF
>TRBV6-2/TRBV6-3|TRBJ1-5
CASSRPGAVGNQPQHF
>TRBV9|TRBJ2-3
CASSVEASGAVDTQYF
>TRBV20-1|TRBJ1-4
CSASYVSTNEKLFF
>TRBV10-3|TRBJ2-1
CAVRDRTGNEQFF
>TRBV6-5|TRBJ2-2
CATRAGVNTGELFF
>TRBV5-1|TRBJ2-5
CASRSTGGKKTQYF
>TRBV5-4|TRBJ2-1
CASSLGPNEQFF
>TRBV5-1|TRBJ2-5
CASTLLGTEQETQYF
>TRBV5-1|TRBJ2-3
CASSLRGIGTQYF
>TRBV4-2|TRBJ2-3
CASSQRTGMGGTDTQYF
>TRBV19|TRBJ1-2
CASSINPGTSTFYGYTF
>TRBV4-2|TRBJ2-3
CASSQVPGARTDTQYF
>TRBV14|TRBJ1-2
CASSQDAWTIKF
>TRBV7-9|TRBJ2-7
CASSFPPEAYEQYF
>TRBV28|TRBJ1-1
CAANRGGGLEAFF